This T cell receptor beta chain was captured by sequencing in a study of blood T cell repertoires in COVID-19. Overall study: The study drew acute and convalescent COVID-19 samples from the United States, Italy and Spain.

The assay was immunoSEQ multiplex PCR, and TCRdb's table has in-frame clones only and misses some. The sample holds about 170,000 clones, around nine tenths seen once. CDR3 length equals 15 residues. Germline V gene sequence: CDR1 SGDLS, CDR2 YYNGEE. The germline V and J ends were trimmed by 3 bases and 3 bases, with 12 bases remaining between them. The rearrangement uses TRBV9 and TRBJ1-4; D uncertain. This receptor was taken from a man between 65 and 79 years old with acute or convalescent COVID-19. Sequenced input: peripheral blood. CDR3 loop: CASSAGGSANEKLFF. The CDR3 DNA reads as TGTGCCAGCAGCGCCGGAGGGAGCGCTAATGAAAAACTGTTTTTT.